Listed here are 26 T cell receptor beta chains from one sample, sequenced in a study of blood T cell repertoires in COVID-19. The table came from immunoSEQ multiplex PCR; TCRdb's copy has only in-frame clones and leaves some out. The data show over 200,000 clones, nearly 90% seen once. The specimen sequenced was PBMCs or T cells enriched from blood (not recorded which). The source is a man aged 25 to 40 who had been exposed to COVID-19.

In this sample, this clone turned up a few times. Distinct nucleotide sequences in the sample also encode this CDR3. The chain has TRBV6-5 and TRBJ1-1, with 7 nucleotides matching TRBD1. This CDR3 comprises 14 residues. V lost 5 bases to trimming and J lost 4 bases; unmatched junction nucleotides: 7. The germline gives CDR1 MNHEY, CDR2 SVGAGI. CDR3 bases: TGTGCCAGCAGTCAACCGGGACAGAGCACTGAAGCTTTCTTT. The encoded protein is CASSQPGQSTEAFF.

V and J are TRBV9 and TRBJ2-3; 11 positions match TRBD2. CDR1 is SGDLS and CDR2 is YYNGEE in the germline V gene. Germline trimming cut 4 bases from V and 3 bases from J; bases unmatched to any gene: 4. The CDR3 is 15 residues long. The CDR3 DNA reads as TGTGCCAGCAGCCGTAGCGGGGGGGGGACAGATACGCAGTATTTT. This translates into CASSRSGGGTDTQYF. The complete variable domain, with remaining parts taken from reference TRBV9 and TRBJ2-3, reads DSGVTQTPKHLITATGQRVTLRCSPRSGDLSVYWYQQSLDQGLQFLIQYYNGEERAKGNILERFSAQQFPDLHSELNLSSLELGDSALYFCASSRSGGGTDTQYFGPGTRLTVL.

This clone was picked up a small number of times. This sequence joins TRBV12-5 and TRBJ1-3; D unresolved. The CDR3 covers 15 residues. The germline V gene has CDR1 LGHNT and CDR2 FRNRAP. V was clipped by 7 bases and J by 0 bases, with 13 bases between them. CDR3 region: CASAPPTVSGNTIYF. The DNA for the CDR3 is TGTGCTAGTGCTCCCCCCACAGTCTCTGGAAACACCATATATTTT.

The V and J genes are TRBV25-1 and TRBJ1-3; 8 bases agree with TRBD1. This CDR3 has 17 amino acids. V dropped 4 bases and J dropped 1; count of bases not matched to a gene: 9. The germline V gene has CDR1 MGHDK and CDR2 SYGVNS. This chain's CDR3 is CASSATGGGSSGNTIYF. The CDR3 DNA reads as TGTGCCAGCAGTGCTACAGGGGGAGGAAGTTCTGGAAACACCATATATTTT. Full variable domain (missing parts from reference TRBV25-1 and TRBJ1-3): EADIYQTPRYLVIGTGKKITLECSQTMGHDKMYWYQQDPGMELHLIHYSYGVNSTEKGDLSSESTVSRIRTEHFPLTLESARPSHTSQYLCASSATGGGSSGNTIYFGEGSWLTVV.

The chain has TRBV6-2 or TRBV6-3 and TRBJ2-1; a possible D gene is TRBD2 (5 bases). From germline, CDR1 is MNHEY and CDR2 SVGEGT. V was clipped by 6 bases and J by 4 bases, with 16 bases between them. The CDR3 is made up of 15 amino acids. CDR3 DNA sequence: TGTGCCAGCAGCCAGTCCCCCTGGAGGTACAATGAGCAGTTCTTC. Translating gives CASSQSPWRYNEQFF.

The CDR3 spells CASSSSGIRQPQHF. The CDR3 DNA is TGTGCCAGCAGCTCATCGGGGATACGACAGCCCCAGCATTTT. The V call is TRBV5-6, the J call TRBJ1-5; D remains unclear. The CDR3 spans 14 residues. Germline V gives CDR1 SGHDT, CDR2 YYEEEE. Between the trimmed V and J ends, which lost 3 bases and 7 bases, there was a span of 14 bases.

The V and J genes are TRBV4-1 and TRBJ2-2, with 10 bases matching TRBD2. CDR3 length: 15 residues. Looked up from germline, CDR1 is MGHRA and CDR2 is YSYEKL. Germline trimming cut 1 base from V and 4 bases from J; bases unmatched to any gene: 0. The CDR3 sequence: CASSQASGGTGELFF. In DNA, the CDR3 is TGCGCCAGCAGCCAAGCTAGCGGGGGCACCGGGGAGCTGTTTTTT.

V gene TRBV5-1 combines with J gene TRBJ2-1; 9 bases agree with TRBD1. The V and J ends lost 4 bases and 6 bases, in that order; junction bases with no gene match: 11. This CDR3 contains 16 residues. Germline V lookup: CDR1 SGHRS, CDR2 YFSETQ. The DNA for the CDR3 is TGCGCCAGCAGCGACTTTTTGGACAGGGGCGTCAATGAGCAGTTCTTC. This gives the protein CASSDFLDRGVNEQFF.

CDR3 region: CASSLEGARQTQYF. The CDR3 DNA sequence: TGCGCCAGCAGCTTGGAGGGGGCGAGGCAGACCCAGTACTTC. The chain combines TRBV5-1 with TRBJ2-5; 7 bases are shared with TRBD1. Germline CDR1 and CDR2: SGHRS and YFSETQ. The CDR3 consists of 14 residues. V lost 0 bases, J lost 6 bases, and 5 bases stayed unmatched.

The V and J genes are TRBV3-1 (or the pseudogene TRBV3-2) and TRBJ2-7, with 8 bases identical to TRBD1. CDR1 is LGHDT and CDR2 is YNNKEL in the germline V gene (reference sequence). The CDR3 spans 13 residues. V shed 3 bases, J shed 7 bases, and the junction held 5 bases outside the gene matches. CDR3: CASSQRDRREQYF. Here the CDR3 DNA reads TGTGCCAGCAGCCAGAGGGACAGGAGGGAGCAGTACTTC.

The chain carries TRBV29-1 and TRBJ1-1, with 8 bases aligning to TRBD1. Germline trimming cut 7 bases from V and 0 bases from J; bases unmatched to any gene: 4. CDR3 size: 13 residues. Germline assignment: CDR1 SQVTM and CDR2 ANQGSEA. The CDR3 DNA reads as TGCAGCGGACGACAGGGGATGAACACTGAAGCTTTCTTT. It codes for CSGRQGMNTEAFF.

The chain joins TRBV11-2 to TRBJ2-2, with D possibly matching TRBD2 (5 bases). The CDR3 loop spans 16 amino acids. Trimming cost V 4 bases and J 2 bases, with 14 bases left between them. Germline V gene sequence: CDR1 SGHAT, CDR2 FQNNGV. The CDR3 is CASSSPGTHNTGELFF. The CDR3, as DNA: TGTGCCAGCAGCTCACCGGGAACACATAACACCGGGGAGCTGTTTTTT.

This chain links TRBV7-9 with TRBJ2-3, with 9 bases that match TRBD1. This CDR3 is built from 18 residues. Germline V CDR1 and CDR2: SEHNR, FQNEAQ (reference sequence). Losses at the gene ends were 4 bases for V and 3 bases for J; bases not matched to a gene: 14. The CDR3 protein is CASSSTDPGQGWTDTQYF. In nucleotides, the CDR3 is TGTGCCAGCAGCTCAACAGACCCGGGACAGGGTTGGACAGATACGCAGTATTTT.

This chain joins TRBV11-3 and TRBJ2-3, with 9 nucleotides matching TRBD2. The CDR3 is 18 amino acids. The V gene end was trimmed by 5 bases and the J gene end by 2 bases; junction bases not matched to a gene: 14. Germline CDR1 reads SGHNT; CDR2 reads YENEEA. The CDR3 sequence: CASSKRAGLAGSTDTQYF. CDR3 DNA sequence: TGTGCCAGCAGCAAACGTGCGGGGCTAGCGGGGTCCACAGATACGCAGTATTTT.

This clone is a singleton in its sample. The chain joins TRBV7-6 to TRBJ1-4, with 8 bases lining up with TRBD1. The V gene's germline CDR1 is SGHVS and CDR2 FNYEAQ. The CDR3 is made up of 14 amino acids. The trim removed 8 bases at V and 8 bases at J, leaving 10 bases unmatched. Here the CDR3 DNA reads TGTGCCAGCGGTAGCCAGGGGGCCGGAGAAAAACTGTTTTTT. This gives the protein CASGSQGAGEKLFF.

The chain uses TRBV11-2 and TRBJ1-4; tentative D call: TRBD1 (5 bases). V lost 7 bases, J lost 4 bases, and 13 bases lay in between. Germline loops: CDR1 SGHAT, CDR2 FQNNGV. This CDR3 has 14 residues. The CDR3 DNA reads as TGTGCCAGCACCCGAACAGGAGTTAATGAAAAACTGTTTTTT. Protein product: CASTRTGVNEKLFF. The complete variable domain, with remaining parts taken from reference TRBV11-2 and TRBJ1-4, reads EAGVAQSPRYKIIEKRQSVAFWCNPISGHATLYWYQQILGQGPKLLIQFQNNGVVDDSQLPKDRFSAERLKGVDSTLKIQPAKLEDSAVYLCASTRTGVNEKLFFGSGTQLSVL.

This clone has a single count. V usage is TRBV6-5 and J usage is TRBJ1-2; possibly TRBD1 for D (6 bases). Trimming stripped 6 bases from V and 6 bases from J, with 17 bases between. This CDR3 region has 14 residues. CDR1 and CDR2 (germline): MNHEY, SVGAGI. The CDR3: CASRVAGVMDGYTF. In DNA form, the CDR3 reads TGTGCCAGCAGGGTGGCAGGGGTGATGGATGGCTACACCTTC.

The rearrangement links TRBV5-6 to TRBJ1-6; D might be TRBD1 (5 bases). Germline CDR1 reads SGHDT; CDR2 reads YYEEEE. CDR3 length: 17 amino acids. V was pared by 0 bases and J by 2 bases, with 12 bases between. CDR3 loop: CASSLGLRAAYNSPLHF. The CDR3 DNA follows: TGTGCCAGCAGCTTGGGCCTCAGGGCCGCCTATAATTCACCCCTCCACTTT.

The chain links TRBV5-1 to TRBJ2-7; D possibly corresponds to TRBD1 (5 bases). Germline values: CDR1 SGHRS, CDR2 YFSETQ. V lost 0 bases and J lost 9, with 10 bases in between. The CDR3 contains 12 residues. CDR3 residues: CASSLDRHPQYF. As DNA, the CDR3 is TGCGCCAGCAGCTTGGACAGGCACCCGCAGTACTTC.

The chain couples TRBV25-1 to TRBJ1-2, with a possible D match to TRBD1 (6 bases). In germline, CDR1 is MGHDK, CDR2 SYGVNS. V lost 5 bases and J lost 7, with 17 bases in between. The CDR3 runs to 14 residues. This chain's CDR3 is CASSPAGEYGGYTF. The CDR3 bases are TGTGCCAGCAGTCCAGCAGGGGAGTATGGTGGCTACACCTTC.

The J gene is TRBJ1-5, the V gene TRBV6-2 or TRBV6-3; D is ambiguous. V was clipped by 5 bases and J by 5 bases, with 10 bases between them. In germline, CDR1 is MNHEY, CDR2 SVGEGT. CDR3 length: 13 amino acids. The CDR3 bases are TGTGCCAGCAGTAAAGCTTTTGATCAGCCCCAGCATTTT. As protein: CASSKAFDQPQHF.

The rearrangement uses TRBV13 and TRBJ1-5; TRBD1 matches at 9 bases. Trimming removed 3 bases from V and 4 bases from J; junction bases left unmatched: 4. Germline CDR1 PRHDT, CDR2 FYEKMQ (reference sequence). This CDR3 spans 15 amino acids. The CDR3 spells CASSFSGQGNQPQHF. The CDR3 DNA reads TGTGCCAGCAGCTTCTCGGGACAGGGAAATCAGCCCCAGCATTTT. Based on the CDR3 plus reference TRBV13 and TRBJ1-5, the full variable domain is AAGVIQSPRHLIKEKRETATLKCYPIPRHDTVYWYQQGPGQDPQFLISFYEKMQSDKGSIPDRFSAQQFSDYHSELNMSSLELGDSALYFCASSFSGQGNQPQHFGDGTRLSIL.

The V and J genes are TRBV9 and TRBJ1-3; D remains ambiguous. Germline values: CDR1 SGDLS, CDR2 YYNGEE. Trimming removed 0 bases from V and 0 bases from J, with 10 bases in between. The CDR3 length is 16 residues. As DNA, the CDR3 is TGTGCCAGCAGCGTAGATGATGCCGGCTCTGGAAACACCATATATTTT. Its protein product is CASSVDDAGSGNTIYF. The entire variable domain, with the rest obtained from reference TRBV9 and TRBJ1-3, is as follows: DSGVTQTPKHLITATGQRVTLRCSPRSGDLSVYWYQQSLDQGLQFLIQYYNGEERAKGNILERFSAQQFPDLHSELNLSSLELGDSALYFCASSVDDAGSGNTIYFGEGSWLTVV.

This chain connects TRBV6-5 to TRBJ1-2; D is ambiguous. Germline CDR1 is MNHEY and CDR2 is SVGAGI. This CDR3 comprises 13 residues. The V end lost 4 bases, the J end lost 4 bases, and 10 bases lay between the germline ends. CDR3: CASSSPDFYGYTF. DNA for the CDR3: TGTGCCAGCAGTTCACCGGACTTCTATGGCTACACCTTC.

V is TRBV19 and J is TRBJ2-7; 9 nucleotides line up with TRBD2. CDR3 length: 13 amino acids. CDR1 is LNHDA, CDR2 SQIVND, per germline (reference sequence). V lost 6 bases to trimming and J lost 2 bases; unmatched junction nucleotides: 2. CDR3 sequence (DNA): TGTGCCAGTAGATCTAGCGGGGCCTACGAGCAGTACTTC. Amino acid sequence: CASRSSGAYEQYF.

This chain joins TRBV23-1 and TRBJ1-6; 7 positions match TRBD1. TRBV23-1 is annotated as an ORF whose role is uncertain. V lost 7 bases to trimming and J lost 9 bases; unmatched junction nucleotides: 6. This CDR3 spans 13 amino acids. The CDR3 spells CASTRDSGSPLHF. CDR3 bases: TGCGCCAGCACCCGGGACAGCGGTTCACCCCTCCACTTT.